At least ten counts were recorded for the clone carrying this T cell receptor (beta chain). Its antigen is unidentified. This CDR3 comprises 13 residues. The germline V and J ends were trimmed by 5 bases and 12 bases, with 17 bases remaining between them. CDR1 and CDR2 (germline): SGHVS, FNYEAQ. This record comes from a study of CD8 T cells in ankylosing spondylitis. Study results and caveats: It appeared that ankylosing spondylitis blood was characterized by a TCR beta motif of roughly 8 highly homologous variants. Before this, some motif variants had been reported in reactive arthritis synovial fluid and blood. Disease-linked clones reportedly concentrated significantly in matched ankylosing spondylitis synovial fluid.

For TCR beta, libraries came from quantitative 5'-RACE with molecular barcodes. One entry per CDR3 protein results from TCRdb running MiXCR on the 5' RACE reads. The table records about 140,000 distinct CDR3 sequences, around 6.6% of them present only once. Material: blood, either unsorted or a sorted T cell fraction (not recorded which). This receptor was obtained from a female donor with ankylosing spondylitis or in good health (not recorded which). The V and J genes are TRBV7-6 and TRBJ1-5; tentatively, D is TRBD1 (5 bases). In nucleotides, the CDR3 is TGTGCCAGCAGCGAGGTAGCAAGAGGGGTCCAGCATTTT. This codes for CASSEVARGVQHF.